A selection of T cell receptor beta chains follows, all from one sample in a study of shared clonotypes between healthy human individuals. TCRdb keeps only in-frame clones here, not all; method: immunoSEQ multiplex PCR. The sample lists about 1 million clones; roughly 75% were seen once. The specimen sequenced was memory CD4+ T cells sorted from blood. The receptor set was obtained from a young man in good health. CDR3s include the opening cysteine and the closing phenylalanine or tryptophan. Each record gives: J gene, clone size, V gene, D gene, CDR3 DNA, CDR3 protein. D genes are given only for firm matches. Rows give clone size only sometimes, using once, few, many, or a class for an expanded clone.

J gene: TRBJ1-4
clone size: .
V gene: TRBV27
D gene: .
CDR3 DNA: TGTGCCAGCAGTTTATCGTTGGGTGAAAAACTGTTTTTT
CDR3 protein: CASSLSLGEKLFF

J gene: TRBJ2-3
clone size: .
V gene: TRBV28
D gene: .
CDR3 DNA: TGTGCCAGCAGTATCCATCAAAGGGGAAACACAGATACGCAGTATTTT
CDR3 protein: CASSIHQRGNTDTQYF

J gene: TRBJ1-5
clone size: .
V gene: TRBV5-1
D gene: .
CDR3 DNA: TGCGCCAGCAGCCCCGACCGGCAGCCCCAGCATTTT
CDR3 protein: CASSPDRQPQHF

J gene: TRBJ2-6
clone size: .
V gene: TRBV18
D gene: .
CDR3 DNA: TGTGCCAGCTCACCCAACCAGGGGACCCTAGCTGGGGCCAACGTCCTGACTTTC
CDR3 protein: CASSPNQGTLAGANVLTF

J gene: TRBJ2-5
clone size: .
V gene: TRBV7-9
D gene: TRBD2
CDR3 DNA: TGTGCCAGCAGCTTAAGACTAGCGGACCAAGAGACCCAGTACTTC
CDR3 protein: CASSLRLADQETQYF

J gene: TRBJ2-7
clone size: many
V gene: TRBV2
D gene: .
CDR3 DNA: TGTGCCAGCGGAACCTACGAGCAGTACTTC
CDR3 protein: CASGTYEQYF

J gene: TRBJ1-1
clone size: .
V gene: TRBV11-2
D gene: .
CDR3 DNA: TGTGCCAGCAGCTTGCAGATTAACACTGAAGCTTTCTTT
CDR3 protein: CASSLQINTEAFF

J gene: TRBJ1-3
clone size: once
V gene: TRBV6-5
D gene: .
CDR3 DNA: TGTGCCAGCAGGACCGGGAACACCATATATTTT
CDR3 protein: CASRTGNTIYF

J gene: TRBJ2-7
clone size: few
V gene: TRBV7-2
D gene: .
CDR3 DNA: TGTGCCAGCAGCTTAGGGATCCACGAGCAGTACTTC
CDR3 protein: CASSLGIHEQYF

J gene: TRBJ2-1
clone size: .
V gene: TRBV13
D gene: TRBD2
CDR3 DNA: TGTGCCAGCAGCGTTGGGCGGGGGGAGCCCAATGAGCAGTTCTTC
CDR3 protein: CASSVGRGEPNEQFF

J gene: TRBJ2-1
clone size: .
V gene: TRBV10-3
D gene: .
CDR3 DNA: TGTGCCACCCGGGGGCACGGACTCTACAATGAGCAGTTCTTC
CDR3 protein: CATRGHGLYNEQFF

J gene: TRBJ2-7
clone size: .
V gene: TRBV6-1
D gene: .
CDR3 DNA: TGTGCCAGCAGGGGGGACCACCGGGAGCAGTACTTC
CDR3 protein: CASRGDHREQYF

J gene: TRBJ1-3
clone size: .
V gene: TRBV6-1
D gene: .
CDR3 DNA: TGTGCCAGCGCGGGGAATGGAAACACCATATATTTT
CDR3 protein: CASAGNGNTIYF

J gene: TRBJ2-3
clone size: .
V gene: TRBV5-1
D gene: .
CDR3 DNA: TGCGCCAGCAGCCCCCTATGGATGGAAACAGATACGCAGTATTTT
CDR3 protein: CASSPLWMETDTQYF

J gene: TRBJ1-2
clone size: .
V gene: TRBV2
D gene: TRBD1
CDR3 DNA: TGTGCCAGCAGAGACCGTAGGGGGCATAACTATGGCTACACCTTC
CDR3 protein: CASRDRRGHNYGYTF

J gene: TRBJ2-5
clone size: .
V gene: TRBV7-7
D gene: .
CDR3 DNA: TGTGCTAGCAGCCTATCGGGCCGAGAGACCCAGTACTTC
CDR3 protein: CASSLSGRETQYF

J gene: TRBJ2-3
clone size: .
V gene: TRBV5-1
D gene: .
CDR3 DNA: TGCGCCAGCAGCAGGGGACTCGGCACAGATACGCAGTATTTT
CDR3 protein: CASSRGLGTDTQYF

J gene: TRBJ1-3
clone size: .
V gene: TRBV19
D gene: .
CDR3 DNA: TGTGCCAGTGGGACTACGGGCTCTGGAAACACCATATATTTT
CDR3 protein: CASGTTGSGNTIYF

J gene: TRBJ1-6
clone size: .
V gene: TRBV11-2
D gene: .
CDR3 DNA: TGTGCCAGCAGCCCCGAAGTATTAAATTCACCCCTCCACTTT
CDR3 protein: CASSPEVLNSPLHF

J gene: TRBJ2-7
clone size: once
V gene: TRBV10-3
D gene: TRBD2
CDR3 DNA: TGTGCCAGCAGTTACTCTAGCGGCTCCTACGAGCAGTACTTC
CDR3 protein: CASSYSSGSYEQYF

J gene: TRBJ2-3
clone size: .
V gene: TRBV28
D gene: .
CDR3 DNA: TGTGCCAGCAGTTTCTATCGGGCCTCGACAGATACGCAGTATTTT
CDR3 protein: CASSFYRASTDTQYF

J gene: TRBJ2-5
clone size: .
V gene: TRBV5-1
D gene: TRBD1
CDR3 DNA: TGCGCCAGCAGCTTGGAAGGCAGGGGGCAAGAGACCCAGTACTTC
CDR3 protein: CASSLEGRGQETQYF

J gene: TRBJ2-2
clone size: .
V gene: TRBV6-5
D gene: .
CDR3 DNA: TGTGCCAGCATGATGCAGGGGAACACCGGGGAGCTGTTTTTT
CDR3 protein: CASMMQGNTGELFF

J gene: TRBJ2-7
clone size: .
V gene: TRBV5-1
D gene: TRBD2
CDR3 DNA: TGCGCCAGCAGCGGGGCGGGAGGTCCCTACGAGCAGTACTTC
CDR3 protein: CASSGAGGPYEQYF

J gene: TRBJ1-1
clone size: few
V gene: TRBV27
D gene: .
CDR3 DNA: TGTGCCAGCAGTTTATTGTTCGGAAACACTGAAGCTTTCTTT
CDR3 protein: CASSLLFGNTEAFF

J gene: TRBJ2-3
clone size: .
V gene: TRBV5-4
D gene: TRBD2
CDR3 DNA: TGTGCCAGCAGCTCGCCTAGCGGGGGGTCTAGCACAGATACGCAGTATTTT
CDR3 protein: CASSSPSGGSSTDTQYF

J gene: TRBJ2-5
clone size: once
V gene: TRBV2
D gene: TRBD2
CDR3 DNA: TGTGCCATAGGGACTAGCGGGGGGGCCGGGGAGACCCAGTACTTC
CDR3 protein: CAIGTSGGAGETQYF

J gene: TRBJ2-7
clone size: .
V gene: TRBV18
D gene: TRBD2
CDR3 DNA: TGTGCCAGCTCTCCGACTAGCGGGAGTGCCGAGCAGTACTTC
CDR3 protein: CASSPTSGSAEQYF

J gene: TRBJ2-7
clone size: once
V gene: TRBV7-2
D gene: TRBD1
CDR3 DNA: TGTGCCAGCAGCTTAGATTCGGGACAGGGCACCTACGAGCAGTACTTC
CDR3 protein: CASSLDSGQGTYEQYF

J gene: TRBJ2-5
clone size: .
V gene: TRBV10-2
D gene: TRBD1
CDR3 DNA: TGCGCCAGCAGTGAGGCGAGGACAGGGCAAGAGACCCAGTACTTC
CDR3 protein: CASSEARTGQETQYF

J gene: TRBJ2-5
clone size: .
V gene: TRBV11-2
D gene: .
CDR3 DNA: TGTGCCAGCAGCACTCAGGGGCGGACCCAAGAGACCCAGTACTTC
CDR3 protein: CASSTQGRTQETQYF

J gene: TRBJ2-3
clone size: .
V gene: TRBV18
D gene: TRBD2
CDR3 DNA: TGTGCCAGCTCACCTGGACTAGCGGGAGGCACAGATACGCAGTATTTT
CDR3 protein: CASSPGLAGGTDTQYF

J gene: TRBJ2-1
clone size: .
V gene: TRBV11-3
D gene: .
CDR3 DNA: TGTGCCAGCAGCTTAGCGGGCGGGAAGTACAATGAGCAGTTCTTC
CDR3 protein: CASSLAGGKYNEQFF